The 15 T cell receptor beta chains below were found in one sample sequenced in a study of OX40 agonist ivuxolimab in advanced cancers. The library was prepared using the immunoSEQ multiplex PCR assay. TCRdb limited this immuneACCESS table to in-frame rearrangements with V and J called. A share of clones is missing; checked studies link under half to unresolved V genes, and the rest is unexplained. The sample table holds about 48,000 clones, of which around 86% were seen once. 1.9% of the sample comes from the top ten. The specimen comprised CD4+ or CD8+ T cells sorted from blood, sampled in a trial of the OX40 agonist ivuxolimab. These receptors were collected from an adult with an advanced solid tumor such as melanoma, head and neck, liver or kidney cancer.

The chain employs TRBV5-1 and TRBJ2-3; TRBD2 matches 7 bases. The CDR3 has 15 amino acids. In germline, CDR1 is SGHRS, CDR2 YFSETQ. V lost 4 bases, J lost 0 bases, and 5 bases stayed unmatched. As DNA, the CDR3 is TGCGCCAGCAGCGCCGGACTAGTTAGCACAGATACGCAGTATTTT. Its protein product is CASSAGLVSTDTQYF. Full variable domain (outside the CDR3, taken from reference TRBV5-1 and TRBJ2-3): KAGVTQTPRYLIKTRGQQVTLSCSPISGHRSVSWYQQTPGQGLQFLFEYFSETQRNKGNFPGRFSGRQFSNSRSEMNVSTLELGDSALYLCASSAGLVSTDTQYFGPGTRLTVL.

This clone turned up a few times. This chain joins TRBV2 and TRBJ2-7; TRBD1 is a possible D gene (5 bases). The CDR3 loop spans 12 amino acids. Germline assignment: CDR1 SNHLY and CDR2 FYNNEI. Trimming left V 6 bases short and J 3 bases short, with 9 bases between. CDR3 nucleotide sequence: TGTGCCAGCAGGACAGACCACTACGAGCAGTACTTC. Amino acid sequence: CASRTDHYEQYF.

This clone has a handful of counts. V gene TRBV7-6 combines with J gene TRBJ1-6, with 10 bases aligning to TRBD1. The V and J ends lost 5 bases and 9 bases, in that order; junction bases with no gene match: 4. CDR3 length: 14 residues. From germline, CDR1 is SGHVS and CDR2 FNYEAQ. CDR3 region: CASSQDRGLSPLHF. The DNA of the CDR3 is TGTGCCAGCAGCCAAGACAGGGGGCTTTCACCCCTCCACTTT.

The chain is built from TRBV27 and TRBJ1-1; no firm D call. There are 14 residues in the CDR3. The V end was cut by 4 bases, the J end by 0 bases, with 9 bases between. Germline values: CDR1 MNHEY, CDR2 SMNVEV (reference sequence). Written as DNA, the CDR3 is TGTGCCAGCAGTTGGCGCGGTATGAACACTGAAGCTTTCTTT. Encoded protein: CASSWRGMNTEAFF.

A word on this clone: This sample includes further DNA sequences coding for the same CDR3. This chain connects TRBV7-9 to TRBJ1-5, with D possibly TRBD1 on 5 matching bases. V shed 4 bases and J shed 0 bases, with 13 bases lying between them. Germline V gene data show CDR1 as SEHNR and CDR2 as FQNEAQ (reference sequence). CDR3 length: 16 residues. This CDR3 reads CASSSRDGNSNQPQHF. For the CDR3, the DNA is TGTGCCAGCAGCTCCCGGGACGGTAATAGCAATCAGCCCCAGCATTTT.

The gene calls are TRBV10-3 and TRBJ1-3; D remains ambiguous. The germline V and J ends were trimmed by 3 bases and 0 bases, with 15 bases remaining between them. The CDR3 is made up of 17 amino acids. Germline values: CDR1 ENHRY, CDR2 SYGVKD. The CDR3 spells CAISDGSYRFSGNTIYF. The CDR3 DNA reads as TGTGCCATCAGTGATGGAAGCTACCGATTCTCTGGAAACACCATATATTTT.

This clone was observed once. The CDR3: CASSQASTSGRVGETQYF. The CDR3 region has the DNA TGCGCCAGCAGCCAAGCCTCGACTAGCGGGAGAGTAGGAGAGACCCAGTACTTC. This chain joins TRBV4-3 and TRBJ2-5, with TRBD2 identical over 12 bases. Germline CDR1 and CDR2: LGHNA and YSLEER. The CDR3 totals 18 residues. Trimming removed 1 base from V and 4 bases from J; junction bases left unmatched: 10.

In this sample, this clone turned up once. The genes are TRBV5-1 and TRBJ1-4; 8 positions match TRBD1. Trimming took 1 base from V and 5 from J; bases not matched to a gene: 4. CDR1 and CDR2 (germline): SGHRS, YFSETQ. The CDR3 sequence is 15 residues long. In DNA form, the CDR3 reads TGCGCCAGCAGCTTGAGGGGACAGGACAATGAAAAACTGTTTTTT. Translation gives CASSLRGQDNEKLFF.

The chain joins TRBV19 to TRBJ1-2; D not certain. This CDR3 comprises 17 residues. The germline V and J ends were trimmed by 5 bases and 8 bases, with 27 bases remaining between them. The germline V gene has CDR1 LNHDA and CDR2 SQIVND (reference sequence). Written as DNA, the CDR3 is TGTGCCAGTAGTCCCCCCTTAAGACCGATGGTTCTTAAGGGCTACACCTTC. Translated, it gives CASSPPLRPMVLKGYTF. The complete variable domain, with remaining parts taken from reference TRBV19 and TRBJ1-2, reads DGGITQSPKYLFRKEGQNVTLSCEQNLNHDAMYWYRQDPGQGLRLIYYSQIVNDFQKGDIAEGYSVSREKKESFPLTVTSAQKNPTAFYLCASSPPLRPMVLKGYTFGSGTRLTVV.

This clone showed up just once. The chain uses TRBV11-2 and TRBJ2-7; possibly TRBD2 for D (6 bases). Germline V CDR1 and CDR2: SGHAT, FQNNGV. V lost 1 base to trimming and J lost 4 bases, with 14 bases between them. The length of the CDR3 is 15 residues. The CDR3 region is CASSLGTGAGYEQYF. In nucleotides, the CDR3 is TGTGCCAGCAGCTTAGGGACGGGCGCGGGATACGAGCAGTACTTC.

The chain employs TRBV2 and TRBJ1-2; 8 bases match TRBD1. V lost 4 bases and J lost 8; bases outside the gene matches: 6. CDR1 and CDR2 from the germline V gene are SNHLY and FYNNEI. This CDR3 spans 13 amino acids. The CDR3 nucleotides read TGTGCCAGCAGTGTTTACCACAGGGGGGGCTACACCTTC. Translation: CASSVYHRGGYTF. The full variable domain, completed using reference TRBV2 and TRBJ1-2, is EPEVTQTPSHQVTQMGQEVILRCVPISNHLYFYWYRQILGQKVEFLVSFYNNEISEKSEIFDDQFSVERPDGSNFTLKIRSTKLEDSAMYFCASSVYHRGGYTFGSGTRLTVV.

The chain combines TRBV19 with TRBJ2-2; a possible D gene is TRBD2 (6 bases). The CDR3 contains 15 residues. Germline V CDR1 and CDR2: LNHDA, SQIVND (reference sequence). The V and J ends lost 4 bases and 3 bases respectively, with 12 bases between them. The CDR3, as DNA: TGTGCCAGTAGTAGATGGGGGGTTGACACCGGGGAGCTGTTTTTT. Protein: CASSRWGVDTGELFF.

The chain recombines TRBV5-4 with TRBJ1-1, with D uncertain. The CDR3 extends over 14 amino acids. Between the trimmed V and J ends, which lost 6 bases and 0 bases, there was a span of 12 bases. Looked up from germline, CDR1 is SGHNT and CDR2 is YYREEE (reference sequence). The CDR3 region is CASTIDGLNTEAFF. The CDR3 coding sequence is TGTGCCAGCACCATCGATGGATTGAACACTGAAGCTTTCTTT.

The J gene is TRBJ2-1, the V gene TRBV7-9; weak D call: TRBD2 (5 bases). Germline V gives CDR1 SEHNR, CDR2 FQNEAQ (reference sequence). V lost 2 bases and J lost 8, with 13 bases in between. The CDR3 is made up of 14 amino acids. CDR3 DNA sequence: TGTGCCAGCAGCTTAAGCGGCCAGTGGGATGAGCAGTTCTTC. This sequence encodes CASSLSGQWDEQFF.

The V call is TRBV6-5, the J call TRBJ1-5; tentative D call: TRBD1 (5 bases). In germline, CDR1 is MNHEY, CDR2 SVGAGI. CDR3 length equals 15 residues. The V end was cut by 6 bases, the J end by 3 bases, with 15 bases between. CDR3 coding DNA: TGTGCCAGCAGCCCAGACAAGGGGACCAATCAGCCCCAGCATTTT. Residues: CASSPDKGTNQPQHF.